The present entry profiles one TCR beta chain with its context. Its antigen is unidentified. The sample belongs to a study of regulatory T cells in long-lasting Graves disease. Study-wide results and caveats: Favored gene segments in persistent disease were TRBV28, TRBJ1-2 and TRBJ2-5.

From germline, CDR1 is MRHNA and CDR2 SNTAGT. V was trimmed by 8 bases and J by 11 bases, leaving 24 bases between them. This CDR3 comprises 14 residues. Construction of TCR beta libraries relied on iRepertoire HTBI primers and on Arm-PCR targeting CDR3 regions. Each CDR3 protein gets one entry after TCRdb re-called the multiplex PCR reads with MiXCR. The table has almost 450,000 distinct CDR3 sequences, about 16% seen once. The time point denotes: newly diagnosed GD, antithyroid drugs for less than 3 months. There was RNA extracted from PBMCs, and the TCR library was made from it. The same data also contributed to another study, on T cells in Graves' hyperthyroidism and ophthalmopathy.

This rearrangement joins TRBV6-4 to TRBJ1-2; no firm D call. Sequencing was performed on peripheral blood mononuclear cells (PBMCs), taken at new diagnosis, from a patient treated with antithyroid drugs. This clonotype originated in a woman aged 25 to 39 with Graves disease. CDR3 amino acids: CASPPERVADHYTF. The CDR3 DNA reads as TGTGCCAGCCCCCCGGAGAGGGTAGCGGATCATTACACCTTC.